This TCR beta chain was recovered during a study of blood T cell repertoires in COVID-19. Clones were read by immunoSEQ multiplex PCR, and TCRdb kept only the in-frame ones, dropping some. Found here are roughly 260,000 clones, roughly 86% of them singletons; the top ten hold around 10%. Germline lookup yields CDR1 LGHDT and CDR2 YNNKEL (reference sequence). This CDR3 is built from 13 residues. V was pared by 4 bases and J by 6 bases, with 9 bases between. The chain uses TRBV3-1 (or the pseudogene TRBV3-2) and TRBJ2-2; TRBD2 might be the D (6 bases). The sequencing sample was made of peripheral blood. This TCR came from a middle-aged man who had recovered from COVID-19. The CDR3 bases are TGTGCCAGCAGCCCCGGGGGAGCCGGGGAGCTGTTTTTT. Encoded protein: CASSPGGAGELFF.